This T cell receptor (beta chain) was captured in a study of T cell responses to AZD1222 COVID-19 vaccine. Points from the study as a whole: The number of AZD1222 recipients seropositive at baseline was only 5 to 7. White British people made up most donors, females outnumbered males, and clonal diversity was possibly underestimated. The peak T cell response came first, and repertoires were sampled only after it.

This clone was seen just once. Its specificity is not known. Both about-4-week and about-12-week second-dose recipients were combined. Germline CDR1 is SGHRS and CDR2 is YFSETQ. The CDR3 length is 14 residues. Trimming removed 0 bases from V and 8 bases from J; junction bases left unmatched: 2. Sequencing used immunoSEQ multiplex PCR; TCRdb keeps in-frame clones, though not all of them. Among roughly 120,000 clones listed, roughly nine tenths were seen once. Sequenced material: peripheral blood, taken 28 days after the second AZD1222 dose. The V and J genes are TRBV5-1 and TRBJ1-6; the match to TRBD1 covers 7 bases. This clonotype was obtained from an adult who received the AZD1222 COVID-19 vaccine. CDR3 region: CASSLEGADSPLHF. The CDR3, as DNA: TGCGCCAGCAGCTTGGAGGGGGCGGATTCACCCCTCCACTTT.